These 26 T cell receptor beta chains originate from one sample sequenced in a study of graft-versus-host responses after intestinal transplantation. Only in-frame clones appear in the TCRdb table, and some are missing; sequencing was by immunoSEQ multiplex PCR. The sample holds 35,000 to 40,000 clones; roughly four fifths are singletons and the top ten take approximately 3.7%. The material was PBMCs, obtained roughly 34 months after transplant. The receptors shown here come from a human patient who received an intestinal transplant, so some T cells may come from the graft donor.

The J gene is TRBJ1-2, the V gene TRBV4-2, with TRBD1 matching 8 bases. The V gene end was trimmed by 2 bases and the J gene end by 8 bases; junction bases not matched to a gene: 4. Germline V gene sequence: CDR1 LGHNA, CDR2 YNFKEQ. The CDR3 loop spans 13 amino acids. The CDR3 region is CASSQQGAHGYTF. CDR3 in DNA: TGTGCCAGCAGCCAACAGGGGGCGCACGGCTACACCTTC.

A remark on this clone: The junction shows a germline mismatch at one end, possibly a read error. The same CDR3 arises from other DNA sequences in this sample as well. V gene TRBV14 combines with J gene TRBJ2-7; D may be TRBD1 or TRBD2 (7 bases each). The CDR3 covers 9 residues. Germline V gene sequence: CDR1 SGHDN, CDR2 FVKESK. This CDR3 reads CRQGGEGGF. CDR3 in DNA: TGTCGCCAGGGGGGGGAGGGGGGCTTC.

The rearrangement uses TRBV29-1 and TRBJ1-1, with a weak D call TRBD1 (5 bases). The length of the CDR3 is 14 residues. From germline, CDR1 is SQVTM and CDR2 ANQGSEA. V gave up 2 bases and J gave up 4 bases, with 14 bases separating them. In DNA, the CDR3 is TGCAGCGTTGAAAGGGCAGAGGGGACCACTGAAGCTTTCTTT. This encodes CSVERAEGTTEAFF.

This chain's CDR3 is CASSLGQLYSNQPQHF. The CDR3 DNA is TGTGCCAGCAGTTTGGGGCAGCTATATAGCAATCAGCCCCAGCATTTT. This chain joins TRBV28 and TRBJ1-5, with TRBD1 as a possible D gene (5 bases). The CDR3 has 16 amino acids. Per the germline V gene, CDR1 is MDHEN and CDR2 is SYDVKM. V gave up 3 bases and J gave up 0 bases, with 12 bases separating them.

The V call is TRBV28, the J call TRBJ1-1; D is perhaps TRBD1 (6 bases). CDR1 MDHEN and CDR2 SYDVKM come from the germline V gene. The CDR3 covers 14 residues. The V gene lost 7 bases and the J gene lost 4 bases, with 16 bases spanning the gap. The CDR3 DNA sequence: TGTGCCAGCACCCAAGGGGGGGCGAGCACTGAAGCTTTCTTT. This encodes CASTQGGASTEAFF.

This clone was detected a few times. This specimen includes other DNA sequences encoding the same CDR3. The chain has TRBV2 and TRBJ2-1, with TRBD2 as a possible D gene (5 bases). Germline V gives CDR1 SNHLY, CDR2 FYNNEI. The V gene lost 6 bases and the J gene lost 2 bases, with 11 bases spanning the gap. The CDR3 extends over 14 amino acids. CDR3 coding DNA: TGTGCCAGCAGCAGGCTAGCCACCTACAATGAGCAGTTCTTC. It yields the protein CASSRLATYNEQFF.

The chain couples TRBV28 to TRBJ2-7, with TRBD2 as a possible D gene (6 bases). The germline V gene encodes CDR1 MDHEN and CDR2 SYDVKM. This CDR3 is 15 amino acids long. The ends were cut back, 5 bases at V and 1 base at J, with 15 bases in the middle. The CDR3 region is CASSLGTPASYEQYF. As DNA, the CDR3 is TGTGCCAGCAGTCTCGGGACTCCAGCATCCTACGAGCAGTACTTC. The full variable domain, rest sourced from reference TRBV28 and TRBJ2-7, is DVKVTQSSRYLVKRTGEKVFLECVQDMDHENMFWYRQDPGLGLRLIYFSYDVKMKEKGDIPEGYSVSREKKERFSLILESASTNQTSMYLCASSLGTPASYEQYFGPGTRLTVT.

The chain carries TRBV29-1 and TRBJ1-2; 7 nucleotides match TRBD1. Germline CDR1 reads SQVTM; CDR2 reads ANQGSEA. The V and J ends lost 6 bases and 4 bases, in that order; junction bases with no gene match: 8. There are 13 residues in the CDR3. The CDR3 here is CSVSTGTSYGYTF. CDR3 sequence (DNA): TGCAGCGTATCGACAGGGACGTCCTATGGCTACACCTTC.

The chain joins TRBV19 to TRBJ2-3; D is ambiguous. The CDR3 covers 13 residues. Germline values: CDR1 LNHDA, CDR2 SQIVND (reference sequence). Trimming took 9 bases from V and 2 from J, leaving 12 bases between them. CDR3 coding DNA: TGTGCCAGCTCGGAACGGATCACAGATACGCAGTATTTT. Encoded protein: CASSERITDTQYF.

The V call is TRBV20-1, the J call TRBJ2-5; D gene ambiguous. The germline gives CDR1 DFQATT, CDR2 SNEGSKA (reference sequence). The CDR3 spans 11 residues. Trimming removed 6 bases from V and 5 bases from J, with 10 bases in between. The DNA for the CDR3 is TGCAGTGCCTTATCGTGGGAGACCCAGTACTTC. It specifies CSALSWETQYF.

The chain carries TRBV6-1 and TRBJ1-5; D is perhaps TRBD1 (5 bases). The CDR3 is 13 residues long. Trimming shortened V by 5 bases and J by 4 bases, and 9 bases separated the two germline ends. Per germline, CDR1 MNHNS and CDR2 SASEGT. CDR3 coding DNA: TGTGCCAGCAGTTGGGACTGGAATCAGCCCCAGCATTTT. This gives the protein CASSWDWNQPQHF.

This clone is labeled medium-sized (0.01 to 0.1%). The chain joins TRBV5-1 to TRBJ1-4, with D hard to call. The CDR3 is 13 residues long. The germline V gene encodes CDR1 SGHRS and CDR2 YFSETQ. V was pared by 0 bases and J by 6 bases, with 6 bases between. CDR3 in amino acids: CASSLGGDEKLFF. CDR3 sequence (DNA): TGCGCCAGCAGCTTGGGCGGAGATGAAAAACTGTTTTTT. Full variable domain (rest looked up from reference TRBV5-1 and TRBJ1-4): KAGVTQTPRYLIKTRGQQVTLSCSPISGHRSVSWYQQTPGQGLQFLFEYFSETQRNKGNFPGRFSGRQFSNSRSEMNVSTLELGDSALYLCASSLGGDEKLFFGSGTQLSVL.

This chain uses TRBV7-8 with TRBJ2-7; D is perhaps TRBD1 (5 bases). Germline V lookup: CDR1 SGHVS, CDR2 FQNEAQ. CDR3 length equals 11 residues. The germline V and J ends were trimmed by 9 bases and 4 bases, with 10 bases remaining between them. The CDR3 nucleotides are TGTGCCAGTTTACAGGATTACGAGCAGTACTTC. Amino acid sequence: CASLQDYEQYF.

This clone has only a few counts. The chain joins TRBV20-1 to TRBJ2-3; D call uncertain. Trimming took 0 bases from V and 3 from J, leaving 1 base between them. Germline CDR1 is DFQATT and CDR2 is SNEGSKA (reference sequence). The CDR3 runs 11 residues. CDR3: CSARETDTQYF. Here the CDR3 DNA reads TGCAGTGCTAGAGAAACAGATACGCAGTATTTT.

This rearrangement joins TRBV5-6 to TRBJ2-5; maybe TRBD1 (6 bases). The V end was cut by 2 bases, the J end by 5 bases, with 13 bases between. Germline lookup yields CDR1 SGHDT and CDR2 YYEEEE. The CDR3 is 14 residues long. DNA of the CDR3: TGTGCCAGCAGCTTCTCTGACAGGCCGGAGACCCAGTACTTC. Translated: CASSFSDRPETQYF.

The genes are TRBV6-1 and TRBJ2-2; perhaps TRBD2 as D (6 bases). This CDR3 has 16 amino acids. V shed 4 bases and J shed 3 bases, with 15 bases lying between them. Germline CDR1 is MNHNS and CDR2 is SASEGT. The CDR3 nucleotides read TGTGCCAGCAGTGGACCGGGAGAAACCCACACCGGGGAGCTGTTTTTT. Amino acids: CASSGPGETHTGELFF.

The rearrangement uses TRBV5-8 and TRBJ2-5; D is perhaps TRBD1 or TRBD2 (5 bases each). Germline V gives CDR1 SGHTS, CDR2 YDEGEE. Trimming left V 1 base short and J 1 base short, with 17 bases between. The CDR3 is made up of 17 amino acids. The CDR3 bases are TGTGCCAGCAGCTTGTCGCCACGGGGCGCGAGCCAAGAGACCCAGTACTTC. It encodes CASSLSPRGASQETQYF. Full variable domain (rest looked up from reference TRBV5-8 and TRBJ2-5): EAGVTQSPTHLIKTRGQQATLRCSPISGHTSVYWYQQALGLGLQFLLWYDEGEERNRGNFPPRFSGRQFPNYSSELNVNALELEDSALYLCASSLSPRGASQETQYFGPGTRLLVL.

This clone appeared a single time. The chain joins TRBV5-1 to TRBJ2-6; D is uncertain. The CDR3 is made up of 16 amino acids. Trimming left V 0 bases short and J 0 bases short, with 7 bases between. Germline-derived CDR1 and CDR2 are SGHRS and YFSETQ. CDR3 region: CASSLGWASGANVLTF. The CDR3 region has the DNA TGCGCCAGCAGCTTGGGTTGGGCCTCTGGGGCCAACGTCCTGACTTTC. Variable domain in full (rest from reference TRBV5-1 and TRBJ2-6): KAGVTQTPRYLIKTRGQQVTLSCSPISGHRSVSWYQQTPGQGLQFLFEYFSETQRNKGNFPGRFSGRQFSNSRSEMNVSTLELGDSALYLCASSLGWASGANVLTFGAGSRLTVL.

V is TRBV6-6 and J is TRBJ2-7, with 7 bases that match TRBD1. V trimming: 5 bases; J trimming: 8 bases; junction bases outside the gene matches: 3. Germline V gives CDR1 MNHNY, CDR2 SVGAGI (reference sequence). This CDR3 has 11 amino acids. This CDR3 is CASSQDRKQYF. Written as DNA, the CDR3 is TGTGCCAGCAGTCAGGACAGGAAGCAGTACTTC.

There are a few counts of this clone. In the same sample, other DNA sequences code for this CDR3. This chain connects TRBV9 to TRBJ2-2; D is unclear. The CDR3 has 14 residues. Looked up from germline, CDR1 is SGDLS and CDR2 is YYNGEE. V lost 2 bases and J 5 bases, leaving 10 bases between the germline ends. CDR3 protein: CASSVQVGTGELFF. CDR3 coding DNA: TGTGCCAGCAGCGTCCAGGTGGGAACCGGGGAGCTGTTTTTT.

The chain couples TRBV15 to TRBJ2-3; 7 positions agree with TRBD2. V lost 1 base to trimming and J lost 10 bases; unmatched junction nucleotides: 2. Germline values: CDR1 LNHNV, CDR2 YYDKDF (reference sequence). This CDR3 spans 12 amino acids. As DNA, the CDR3 is TGTGCCACCAGCAGAGGACTAGCAGCGCAGTATTTT. Translation: CATSRGLAAQYF.

This chain uses TRBV27 with TRBJ2-4; 10 bases map to TRBD1. This CDR3 is built from 14 residues. Trimming cost V 5 bases and J 9 bases; bases outside gene matches: 7. CDR1 and CDR2 (germline): MNHEY, SMNVEV (reference sequence). CDR3 DNA: TGTGCCAGCAGTCCGGGGACAGGGGTCTTCATTCAGTACTTC. Its protein is CASSPGTGVFIQYF.

This chain joins TRBV28 and TRBJ2-4; D tentatively reads TRBD1 or TRBD2 (7 bases each). Germline CDR1 MDHEN, CDR2 SYDVKM. The CDR3 sequence is 15 residues long. V was clipped by 6 bases and J by 9 bases, with 21 bases between them. The CDR3: CASRLRTGWEGIQYF. DNA for the CDR3: TGTGCCAGCAGACTAAGGACAGGTTGGGAGGGCATTCAGTACTTC.

This rearrangement joins TRBV27 to TRBJ1-5; D gene uncertain. V lost 4 bases to trimming and J lost 4 bases, with 5 bases between them. The CDR3 runs 12 residues. Germline V gene lookup returns CDR1 MNHEY and CDR2 SMNVEV (reference sequence). CDR3 in DNA: TGTGCCAGCAGTTCGGTTAATCAGCCCCAGCATTTT. Residues: CASSSVNQPQHF.

The V and J genes are TRBV6-1 and TRBJ1-1, with 8 bases matching TRBD1. After removal of 4 bases from V and 4 bases from J, the junction contained 8 bases not matched to a gene. Germline V gene data show CDR1 as MNHNS and CDR2 as SASEGT. The CDR3 length is 15 residues. The CDR3: CASSAPGTGGTEAFF. CDR3 nucleotide sequence: TGTGCCAGCAGTGCTCCCGGGACAGGAGGCACTGAAGCTTTCTTT.

V and J are TRBV11-1 and TRBJ1-1; maybe TRBD1 (6 bases). The V gene's germline CDR1 is SGHAT and CDR2 FQDESV (reference sequence). The CDR3 has 14 amino acids. V was trimmed by 0 bases and J by 4 bases, leaving 9 bases between them. The CDR3 bases are TGTGCCAGCAGCTTAGCGCTCAGGGGCACTGAAGCTTTCTTT. Amino acids: CASSLALRGTEAFF.